The clone carrying this TCR beta chain was counted between two and nine times. Its antigen remains unidentified. Amplified TCR beta CDR3 regions came from RNA transcripts. HTBI primers were used for first-round RT-PCR of the TCR CDR3. MiXCR was run by TCRdb on the multiplex PCR reads, yielding one entry per CDR3 protein. The sample lists more than 550,000 distinct CDR3 sequences; around 20% were seen once. The data stem from a study of T cells in Graves' hyperthyroidism and ophthalmopathy. Study outcomes and limitations: Before onset, ophthalmopathy was predicted by the model a median 6.5 months earlier. Blood shared most expanded thyroid clonotypes above 0.001.

Germline values: CDR1 LNHDA, CDR2 SQIVND (reference sequence). CDR3 length: 14 amino acids. J gave up 6 bases and V 5 bases, and 2 bases lay outside the gene matches. The TCR originated in a woman in her 50s with Graves' hyperthyroidism that later progressed to Graves' ophthalmopathy. The chain has TRBV19 and TRBJ2-2, with 11 positions matching TRBD2. Sequences were obtained from blood. CDR3 bases: TGTGCCAGTAGTCCGGGACTAGCGGCCGGGGAGCTGTTTTTT. This sequence encodes CASSPGLAAGELFF.